The following is a TCR beta chain sequence with its context. The antigen is unknown. Different DNA sequences within this sample yield the same CDR3. The CDR3 length is 15 residues. From germline, CDR1 is LGHNA and CDR2 YNFKEQ. V lost 1 base and J 0 bases, leaving 6 bases between the germline ends. The run depth of the assay was deep. TCRdb's table, derived via immunoSEQ multiplex PCR, lists solely in-frame clones and lacks some. Among 470,000 or so clones listed, 81% were seen once. The data originate from a study of shared clonotypes between healthy human individuals. Findings of the study overall: Sequencing depth was expected to affect clonotype sharing among donors.

This chain uses TRBV4-2 with TRBJ2-2; D is uncertain. The TCR originated in a woman between 40 and 50 years old in good health. Some clones in this sample may be carry-over from other donors' samples. The sequenced material came from PBMCs. The CDR3 DNA reads TGTGCCAGCAGCCAAGGGTCTACGAACACCGGGGAGCTGTTTTTT. It encodes CASSQGSTNTGELFF.